This T cell receptor beta chain is from a study of T cells in Graves' hyperthyroidism and ophthalmopathy. The V end was cut by 8 bases, the J end by 6 bases, with 14 bases between. This CDR3 has 12 amino acids. Germline V gives CDR1 SNHLY, CDR2 FYNNEI. There are many counts of this clonotype. TCR beta CDR3 region amplification was performed from RNA transcripts. HTBI primers were the set used in a first-round RT-PCR of the TCR CDR3. TCRdb re-called the multiplex PCR reads through MiXCR, storing one row per CDR3 protein. The data show about 610,000 distinct CDR3 sequences, with approximately 16% seen just once and roughly 3.4% held by the top ten.

The receptor was derived from a woman in her forties with Graves' ophthalmopathy. The chain carries TRBV2 and TRBJ2-7; TRBD1 is a possible D gene (6 bases). Sequences were obtained from blood. Here the CDR3 reads CASLSLGGEQYF. The CDR3 bases are TGTGCCAGCCTCTCCCTAGGGGGCGAGCAGTACTTC.